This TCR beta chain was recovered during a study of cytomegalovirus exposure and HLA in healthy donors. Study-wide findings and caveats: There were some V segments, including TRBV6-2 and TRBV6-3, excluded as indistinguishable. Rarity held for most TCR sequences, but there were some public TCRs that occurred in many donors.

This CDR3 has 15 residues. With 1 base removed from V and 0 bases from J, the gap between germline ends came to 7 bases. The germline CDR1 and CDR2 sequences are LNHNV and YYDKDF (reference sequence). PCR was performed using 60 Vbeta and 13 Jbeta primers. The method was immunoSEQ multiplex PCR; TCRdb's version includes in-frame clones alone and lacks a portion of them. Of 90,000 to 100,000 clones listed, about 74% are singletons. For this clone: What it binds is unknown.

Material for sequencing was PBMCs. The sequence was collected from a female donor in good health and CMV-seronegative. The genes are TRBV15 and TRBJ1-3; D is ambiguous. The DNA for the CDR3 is TGTGCCACCAGCAGAGGACGGAGCTCTGGAAACACCATATATTTT. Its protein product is CATSRGRSSGNTIYF. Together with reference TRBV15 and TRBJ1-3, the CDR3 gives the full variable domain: DAMVIQNPRYQVTQFGKPVTLSCSQTLNHNVMYWYQQKSSQAPKLLFHYYDKDFNNEADTPDNFQSRRPNTSFCFLDIRSPGLGDTAMYLCATSRGRSSGNTIYFGEGSWLTVV.